This T cell receptor beta chain was sequenced for a study of blood T cells in healthy people across ages. Study at large: Template switching retrieved approximately one barcoded beta molecule for each two T cells. Study findings and constraints: Unsorted PBMC material precluded a definitive naive versus antigen-experienced comparison. Roughly linear age-related decline in beta diversity appeared, significant by age around 36.

This CDR3 is built from 13 residues. From germline, CDR1 is DFQATT and CDR2 SNEGSKA (reference sequence). V was cut by 5 bases and J by 4 bases, with 14 bases left in between. A word on this clonotype: Its antigen is still unknown.

The second PCR ran roughly 6 to 11 cycles with a sample-barcoded 5' primer and J-beta primers. TCRdb re-derived calls from the 5' RACE reads in MiXCR, one entry per CDR3 protein. This table holds hundreds of thousands of distinct CDR3 sequences, 58% found once. Every donor contributed about 10 milliliters of peripheral blood by blood draw. The sample taken for sequencing was blood. This chain links TRBV20-1 with TRBJ1-2; D possibly corresponds to TRBD1 (6 bases). The receptor was isolated from a man aged 55 to 70 in good health. This CDR3 reads CSAGTGQTYGYTF. For the CDR3, the DNA is TGCAGTGCTGGAACTGGACAGACCTATGGCTACACCTTC.